Given below is one T cell receptor (beta chain) in context. This table comes from immunoSEQ multiplex PCR, and its TCRdb copy is limited to in-frame clones, with some not included. The data contain roughly 65,000 clones, around nine tenths of them singletons. The CDR3 runs 13 residues. V trimming: 8 bases; J trimming: 6 bases; junction bases outside the gene matches: 6. The germline V gene encodes CDR1 SGHTA and CDR2 FQGNSA. The record originates from a study of blood T cell repertoires in COVID-19. The origin of this receptor is a woman aged 60-70 years with acute or convalescent COVID-19. This chain links TRBV7-2 with TRBJ2-1; 8 positions match TRBD2. The material sequenced was peripheral blood. CDR3 protein: CASGRAGGNEQFF. The CDR3 DNA reads TGTGCCAGCGGACGGGCGGGGGGCAATGAGCAGTTCTTC. Supplemented by reference TRBV7-2 and TRBJ2-1, the full variable domain reads GAGVSQSPSNKVTEKGKDVELRCDPISGHTALYWYRQSLGQGLEFLIYFQGNSAPDKSGLPSDRFSAERTGGSVSTLTIQRTQQEDSAVYLCASGRAGGNEQFFGPGTRLTVL.